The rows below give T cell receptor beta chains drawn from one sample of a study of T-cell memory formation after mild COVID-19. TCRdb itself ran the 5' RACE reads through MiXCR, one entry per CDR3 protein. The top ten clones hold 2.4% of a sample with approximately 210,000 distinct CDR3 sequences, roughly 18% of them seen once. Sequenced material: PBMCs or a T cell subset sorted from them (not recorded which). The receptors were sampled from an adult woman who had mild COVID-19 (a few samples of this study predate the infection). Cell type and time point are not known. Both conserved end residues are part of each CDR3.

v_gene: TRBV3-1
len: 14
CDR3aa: CASSQGRTLYGYTF

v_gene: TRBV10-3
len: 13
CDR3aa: CAIRTDSNQPQHF

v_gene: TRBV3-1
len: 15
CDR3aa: CASRDKTGEGYEQYF

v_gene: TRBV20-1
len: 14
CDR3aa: CSAAAGEGNYGYTF

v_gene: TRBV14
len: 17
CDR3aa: CASSQLRDRERSYEQYF

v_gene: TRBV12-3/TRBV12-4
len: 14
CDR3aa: CASQETGGSYEQYF

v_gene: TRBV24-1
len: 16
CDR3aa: CATSDVAGDYTDTQYF

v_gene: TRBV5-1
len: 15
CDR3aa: CASSLGQGFTGELFF

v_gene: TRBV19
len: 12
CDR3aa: CATLRGGTEAFF

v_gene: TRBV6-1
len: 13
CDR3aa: CASSVAGEDEQFF

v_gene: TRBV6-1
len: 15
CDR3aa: CASSELGAYNSPLHF

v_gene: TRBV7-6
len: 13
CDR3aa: CASSPRLAGEAFF

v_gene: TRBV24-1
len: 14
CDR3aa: CATSDPGQTLGYTF

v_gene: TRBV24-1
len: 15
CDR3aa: CATSDYGGPTDTQYF

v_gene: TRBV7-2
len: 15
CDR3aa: CASSLAGTGNSPLHF

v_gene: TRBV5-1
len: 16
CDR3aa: CASSLAAGTGGNEQYF

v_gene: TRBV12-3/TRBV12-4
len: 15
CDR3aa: CASRSPSSGTYGYTF

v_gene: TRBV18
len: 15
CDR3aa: CASSPGGLRTDTQYF

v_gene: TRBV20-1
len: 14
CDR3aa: CSASVGRMTYEQYF

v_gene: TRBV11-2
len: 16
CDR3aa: CTSSLRGGGHTDTQYF

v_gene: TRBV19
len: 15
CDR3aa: CASSIGSYYTDTQYF

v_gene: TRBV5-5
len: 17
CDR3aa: CASSLGLAGDGGETQYF

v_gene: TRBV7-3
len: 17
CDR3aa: CASSPGAGVETTGELFF

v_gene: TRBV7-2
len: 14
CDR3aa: CASSLEAGRAEAFF

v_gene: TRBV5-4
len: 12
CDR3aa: CASSQQGHEQFF

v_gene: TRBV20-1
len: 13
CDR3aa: CSASSGLGYEQYF

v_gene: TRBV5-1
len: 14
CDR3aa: CASSLAGPQETQYF

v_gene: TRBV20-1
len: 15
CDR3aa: CSAPSRGDRYGGYTF

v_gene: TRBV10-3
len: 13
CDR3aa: CAISSGEWTEAFF